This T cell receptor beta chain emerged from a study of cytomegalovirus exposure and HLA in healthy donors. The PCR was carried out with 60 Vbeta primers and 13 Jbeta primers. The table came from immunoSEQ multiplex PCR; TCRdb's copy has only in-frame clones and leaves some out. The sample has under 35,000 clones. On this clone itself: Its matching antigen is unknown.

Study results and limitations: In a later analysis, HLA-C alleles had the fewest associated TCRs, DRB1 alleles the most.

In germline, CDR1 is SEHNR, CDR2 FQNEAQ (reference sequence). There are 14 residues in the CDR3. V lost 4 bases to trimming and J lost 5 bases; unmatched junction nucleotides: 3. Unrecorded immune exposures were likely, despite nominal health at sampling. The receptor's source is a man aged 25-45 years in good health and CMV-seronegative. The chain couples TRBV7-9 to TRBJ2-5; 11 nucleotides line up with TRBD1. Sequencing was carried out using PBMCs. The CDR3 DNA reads TGTGCCAGCAGCTGGGGACAGGGGGACGAGACCCAGTACTTC. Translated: CASSWGQGDETQYF.